The 22 T cell receptor beta chains below come from one sample, sequenced in a study of OX40 agonist ivuxolimab in advanced cancers. Profiling relied on immunoSEQ multiplex PCR, and the TCRdb table lists in-frame clones only, not all of them. The sample carries 41,000 or so clones, around 85% recorded once. The sequenced sample was CD4+ or CD8+ T cells sorted from blood, obtained in a trial of the OX40 agonist ivuxolimab. All receptors derive from an adult with an advanced solid tumor such as melanoma, head and neck, liver or kidney cancer.

The CDR3 spells CASSLLAGVGEQYF. The CDR3, as DNA: TGTGCCAGCAGCTTACTAGCGGGAGTGGGGGAGCAGTACTTC. The chain combines TRBV5-4 with TRBJ2-7, with TRBD2 matching 11 bases. J lost 7 bases, V lost 2 bases, and 5 bases had no gene match. This CDR3 region has 14 residues. Germline V CDR1 and CDR2: SGHNT, YYREEE (reference sequence).

This rearrangement joins TRBV28 to TRBJ1-1; unclear D gene. CDR1 MDHEN and CDR2 SYDVKM come from the germline V gene. The CDR3 sequence is 14 residues long. Trimming cost V 7 bases and J 7 bases, with 19 bases left between them. DNA of the CDR3: TGTGCCAGCACCGCGCCGTACCCGTTGGGTGAAGCTTTCTTT. Translated, it gives CASTAPYPLGEAFF.

The chain links TRBV19 to TRBJ2-1; no clear D. There are 15 residues in the CDR3. Germline V gene sequence: CDR1 LNHDA, CDR2 SQIVND (reference sequence). Trimming left V 4 bases short and J 4 bases short, with 14 bases between. The CDR3: CASSRPGVIYNEQFF. The DNA of the CDR3 is TGTGCCAGTAGTAGGCCAGGTGTCATATACAATGAGCAGTTCTTC.

This rearrangement joins TRBV12-5 to TRBJ2-1, with a possible D match to TRBD1 (6 bases). The V end lost 4 bases, the J end lost 8 bases, and 24 bases lay between the germline ends. The CDR3 covers 17 residues. Germline assignment: CDR1 LGHNT and CDR2 FRNRAP. CDR3 nucleotide sequence: TGTGCTAGTGGTTCCCCCCCCGGGACACTCCCCATCCATGAGCAGTTCTTC. Its protein is CASGSPPGTLPIHEQFF.

J is TRBJ2-5 and V is TRBV2, with 10 positions matching TRBD2. CDR3 size: 14 residues. Trimming removed 3 bases from V and 7 bases from J; junction bases left unmatched: 5. CDR1 and CDR2 from the germline V gene are SNHLY and FYNNEI. The CDR3 loop reads CASSEGSGRLTQYF. The CDR3 DNA sequence: TGTGCCAGCAGTGAGGGTAGCGGGAGGTTGACCCAGTACTTC.

The rearrangement links TRBV7-9 to TRBJ2-5; maybe TRBD2 (5 bases). Germline CDR1 SEHNR, CDR2 FQNEAQ (reference sequence). V was clipped by 0 bases and J by 3 bases, with 8 bases between them. The CDR3 is 14 residues long. In DNA, the CDR3 is TGTGCCAGCAGCTTAGCGCGGGCGGAAGAGACCCAGTACTTC. It is translated as CASSLARAEETQYF.

In the case of this clone: The junction and the germline gene differ at one end; a read error may be behind it. The chain employs TRBV7-3 and TRBJ2-7; no reliable D call. The CDR3 totals 13 residues. Germline V lookup: CDR1 SGHTA, CDR2 FQGTGA. Here the CDR3 DNA reads TGCGCCAGCAGCCAGACACTCGCCTACGAGCAGTACTTC. It codes for CASSQTLAYEQYF.

This clone was seen only a few times. CDR3 coding DNA: TGTGCCAGCAGCTTAGAAAGGCCGGCTAGCGGGACTAATGAGCAGTTCTTC. Translation: CASSLERPASGTNEQFF. The rearrangement uses TRBV11-2 and TRBJ2-1; TRBD2 agrees at 9 bases. Germline V gene sequence: CDR1 SGHAT, CDR2 FQNNGV. There are 17 residues in the CDR3. The ends lost 0 bases at V and 7 bases at J; junction bases unmatched: 10.

J is TRBJ2-3 and V is TRBV4-2; no reliable D call. CDR3 size: 15 residues. V gave up 1 base and J gave up 5 bases, with 13 bases separating them. CDR1 LGHNA and CDR2 YNFKEQ come from the germline V gene. Written as DNA, the CDR3 is TGTGCCAGCAGCCAAGGAAGTACCCTCCAAGATACGCAGTATTTT. Protein: CASSQGSTLQDTQYF.

The gene calls are TRBV28 and TRBJ1-1; tentative D call: TRBD1 (5 bases). Trimming shortened V by 5 bases and J by 3 bases, and 22 bases separated the two germline ends. The V gene's germline CDR1 is MDHEN and CDR2 SYDVKM. The CDR3 sequence is 17 residues long. For the CDR3, the DNA is TGTGCCAGCAGTCCCCCCAGTGTTGGGGGATTTTACACTGAAGCTTTCTTT. Translation: CASSPPSVGGFYTEAFF.

The chain is built from TRBV15 and TRBJ2-2; TRBD1 matches 7 bases. Unmatched junction bases numbered 6, after V lost 3 bases and J lost 8 bases. Germline assignment: CDR1 LNHNV and CDR2 YYDKDF (reference sequence). This CDR3 spans 14 amino acids. The CDR3 protein is CATSSGTDIGELFF. In DNA, the CDR3 is TGTGCCACCAGCAGCGGGACAGATATTGGGGAGCTGTTTTTT.

This rearrangement joins TRBV11-2 to TRBJ2-7, with TRBD2 as a possible D gene (5 bases). Between the trimmed V and J ends, which lost 4 bases and 5 bases, there was a span of 27 bases. The CDR3 loop spans 18 amino acids. Per the germline V gene, CDR1 is SGHAT and CDR2 is FQNNGV. The CDR3 DNA reads TGTGCCAGCAGCTCCGAGACCGGTCTCGGGGAGTCAGGAAACGAGCAGTACTTC. Protein: CASSSETGLGESGNEQYF.

The chain employs TRBV11-2 and TRBJ2-5; D is perhaps TRBD1 (5 bases). This CDR3 has 15 amino acids. The germline V gene has CDR1 SGHAT and CDR2 FQNNGV. V gave up 2 bases and J gave up 0 bases, with 10 bases separating them. This CDR3 reads CASSLRGLYQETQYF. The DNA of the CDR3 is TGTGCCAGCAGCTTAAGGGGCCTCTACCAAGAGACCCAGTACTTC.

In regard to this clone: A read error may produce the germline difference seen at one junction end. This chain links TRBV11-2 with TRBJ2-3; the D is unclear. Per the germline V gene, CDR1 is SGHAT and CDR2 is FQNNGV. This CDR3 comprises 15 residues. In DNA, the CDR3 is TGTGCCAGCAGCGTAGACCCCTCCCTTACAGATACGCAGTATTTT. Translation gives CASSVDPSLTDTQYF.

This clone showed up just once. V usage is TRBV18 and J usage is TRBJ2-7; TRBD1 matches at 7 bases. Trimming removed 5 bases from V and 2 bases from J; junction bases left unmatched: 9. Germline V CDR1 and CDR2: KGHSH, LQKENI. The CDR3 is 15 residues long. This CDR3 reads CASSRDRVRPYEQYF. The CDR3 bases are TGTGCCAGCTCAAGGGACAGAGTAAGACCCTACGAGCAGTACTTC.

V gene TRBV7-6 combines with J gene TRBJ1-1; the match to TRBD1 covers 8 bases. Per the germline V gene, CDR1 is SGHVS and CDR2 is FNYEAQ. The CDR3 consists of 16 residues. V was pared by 3 bases and J by 1 base, with 7 bases of the junction left unmatched. CDR3 DNA sequence: TGTGCCAGCAGCTTTGTTGGGACAGGACCGAACACTGAAGCTTTCTTT. This gives the protein CASSFVGTGPNTEAFF.

The rearrangement uses TRBV11-2 and TRBJ2-7, with TRBD1 matching over 7 bases. Germline-derived CDR1 and CDR2 are SGHAT and FQNNGV. CDR3 size: 15 residues. V shed 5 bases and J 4 bases; nucleotides not matched to a gene: 11. CDR3 region: CASSPGQPGGYEQYF. The DNA of the CDR3 is TGTGCCAGCAGCCCGGGACAGCCGGGTGGATACGAGCAGTACTTC.

The CDR3 loop is CASSDSGDSYEQYF. The CDR3 DNA is TGTGCCAGCAGCGATAGCGGGGATTCCTACGAGCAGTACTTC. This chain connects TRBV9 to TRBJ2-7; 8 bases match TRBD2. The trim removed 3 bases at V and 1 base at J, leaving 3 bases unmatched. CDR1 SGDLS and CDR2 YYNGEE come from the germline V gene. This CDR3 comprises 14 residues.

The rearrangement joins TRBV30 to TRBJ2-5; tentatively, D is TRBD1 (6 bases). The CDR3 consists of 14 residues. V gave up 1 base and J gave up 2 bases, with 11 bases separating them. Germline V gene data show CDR1 as GTSNPN and CDR2 as SVGIG (reference sequence). Here the CDR3 reads CAWSGDTGQETQYF. The CDR3, as DNA: TGTGCCTGGAGTGGGGACACAGGACAAGAGACCCAGTACTTC.

The chain recombines TRBV6-6 with TRBJ2-7; no firm D call. This CDR3 region has 14 residues. V was trimmed by 2 bases and J by 1 base, leaving 9 bases between them. The germline V gene has CDR1 MNHNY and CDR2 SVGAGI (reference sequence). As DNA, the CDR3 is TGTGCCAGCAGTTACCTGGACCGTTCCTACGAGCAGTACTTC. As protein: CASSYLDRSYEQYF.

The V call is TRBV29-1, the J call TRBJ2-1, with D perhaps matching TRBD2 (6 bases). The V end was cut by 0 bases, the J end by 6 bases, with 15 bases between. In germline, CDR1 is SQVTM, CDR2 ANQGSEA. The CDR3 is made up of 15 amino acids. The CDR3 nucleotides read TGCAGCGTTGAAGATGTCGCCTTGGGGGGCAATGAGCAGTTCTTC. Its protein product is CSVEDVALGGNEQFF.

The chain joins TRBV2 to TRBJ1-4; D remains unclear. V lost 3 bases, J lost 6 bases, and 5 bases lay in between. The CDR3 spans 12 residues. Germline assignment: CDR1 SNHLY and CDR2 FYNNEI. As DNA, the CDR3 is TGTGCCAGCAGTGAGATATATGAAAAACTGTTTTTT. Residues: CASSEIYEKLFF. The full variable domain, in which reference TRBV2 and TRBJ1-4 provide the parts outside the CDR3, is EPEVTQTPSHQVTQMGQEVILRCVPISNHLYFYWYRQILGQKVEFLVSFYNNEISEKSEIFDDQFSVERPDGSNFTLKIRSTKLEDSAMYFCASSEIYEKLFFGSGTQLSVL.